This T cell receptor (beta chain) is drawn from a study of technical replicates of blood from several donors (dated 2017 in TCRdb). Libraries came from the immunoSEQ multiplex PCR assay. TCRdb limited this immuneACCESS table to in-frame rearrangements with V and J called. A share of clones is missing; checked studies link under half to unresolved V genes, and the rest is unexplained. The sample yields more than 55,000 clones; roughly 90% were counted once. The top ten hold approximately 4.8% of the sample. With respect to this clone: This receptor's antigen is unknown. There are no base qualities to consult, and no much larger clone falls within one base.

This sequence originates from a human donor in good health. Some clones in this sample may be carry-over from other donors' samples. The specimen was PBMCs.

The CDR3 region reads CAWSGTQSSYEQYF. DNA sequence: TGTGCCTGGAGTGGGACACAGAGCTCCTACGAGCAGTACTTC. The sequence is built from TRBV30 and TRBJ2-7; the D gene is possibly TRBD1, with 5 bases matching. Its CDR3 holds 14 amino acids, cysteine through phenylalanine. Solely the CDR3 DNA is kept, with 42 bases framed from the first base. Based on the germline V gene (reference sequence), the CDR1 and CDR2 sequences are GTSNPN and SVGIG. The germline ends are 10 bases apart after V is trimmed by 1 base and J by 0 bases.